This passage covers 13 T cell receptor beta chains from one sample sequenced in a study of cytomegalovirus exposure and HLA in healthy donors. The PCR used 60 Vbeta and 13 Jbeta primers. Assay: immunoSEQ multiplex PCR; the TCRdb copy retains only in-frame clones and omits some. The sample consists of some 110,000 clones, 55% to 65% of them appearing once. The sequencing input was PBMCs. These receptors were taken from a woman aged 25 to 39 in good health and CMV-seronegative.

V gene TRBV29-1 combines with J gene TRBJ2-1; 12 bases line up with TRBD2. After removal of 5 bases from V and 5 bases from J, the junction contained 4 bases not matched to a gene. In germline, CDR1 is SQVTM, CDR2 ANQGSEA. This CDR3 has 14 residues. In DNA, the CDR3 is TGCAGCGTTCTGACTAGCGGGAGTAACAATGAGCAGTTCTTC. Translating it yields CSVLTSGSNNEQFF.

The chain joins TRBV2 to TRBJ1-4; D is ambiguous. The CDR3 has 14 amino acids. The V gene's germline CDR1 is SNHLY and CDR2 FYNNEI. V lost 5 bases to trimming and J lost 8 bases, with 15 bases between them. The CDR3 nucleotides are TGTGCCAGCAGTAACGGAGGCAATAGGGAAAAACTGTTTTTT. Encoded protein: CASSNGGNREKLFF.

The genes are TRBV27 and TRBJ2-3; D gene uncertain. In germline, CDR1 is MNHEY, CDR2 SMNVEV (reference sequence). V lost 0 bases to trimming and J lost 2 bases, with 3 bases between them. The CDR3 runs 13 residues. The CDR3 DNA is TGTGCCAGCAGTTTATCGGCCACAGATACGCAGTATTTT. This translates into CASSLSATDTQYF.

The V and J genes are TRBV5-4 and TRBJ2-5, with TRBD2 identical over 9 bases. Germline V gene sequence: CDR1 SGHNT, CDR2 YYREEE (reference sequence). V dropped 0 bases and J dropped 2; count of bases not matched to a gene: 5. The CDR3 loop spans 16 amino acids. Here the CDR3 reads CASSLGGAGGQETQYF. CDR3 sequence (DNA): TGTGCCAGCAGCTTGGGAGGAGCGGGGGGACAAGAGACCCAGTACTTC.

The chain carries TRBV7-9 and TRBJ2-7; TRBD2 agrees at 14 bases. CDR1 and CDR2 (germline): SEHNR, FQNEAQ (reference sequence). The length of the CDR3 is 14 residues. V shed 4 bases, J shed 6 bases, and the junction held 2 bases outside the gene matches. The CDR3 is CASSSGLAGVEQYF. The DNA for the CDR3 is TGTGCCAGCAGCTCGGGACTAGCGGGAGTCGAGCAGTACTTC. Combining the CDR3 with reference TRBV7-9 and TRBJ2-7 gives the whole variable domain DTGVSQNPRHKITKRGQNVTFRCDPISEHNRLYWYRQTLGQGPEFLTYFQNEAQLEKSRLLSDRFSAERPKGSFSTLEIQRTEQGDSAMYLCASSSGLAGVEQYFGPGTRLTVT.

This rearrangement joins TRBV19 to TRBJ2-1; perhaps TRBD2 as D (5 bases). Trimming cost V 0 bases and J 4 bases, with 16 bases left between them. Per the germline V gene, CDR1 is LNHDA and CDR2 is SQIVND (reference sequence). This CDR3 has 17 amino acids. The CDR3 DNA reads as TGTGCCAGTAGTATAGAGGGTGTAGCGCGCTCTTACAATGAGCAGTTCTTC. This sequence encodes CASSIEGVARSYNEQFF.

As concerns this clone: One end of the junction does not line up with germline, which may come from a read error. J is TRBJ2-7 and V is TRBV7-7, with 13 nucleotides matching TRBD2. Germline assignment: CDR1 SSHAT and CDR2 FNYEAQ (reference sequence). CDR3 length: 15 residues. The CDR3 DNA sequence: TGTGCTAGCAGTCGTGGGACTAGCGGGATGTACGAGCAGTACTTC. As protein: CASSRGTSGMYEQYF.

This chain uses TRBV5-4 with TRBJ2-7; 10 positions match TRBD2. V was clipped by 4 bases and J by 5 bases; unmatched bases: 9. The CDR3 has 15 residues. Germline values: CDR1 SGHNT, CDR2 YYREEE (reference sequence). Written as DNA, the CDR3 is TGTGCCAGCAGCCATGCTAGCGGGAGTCCCGACGAGCAGTACTTC. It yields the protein CASSHASGSPDEQYF.

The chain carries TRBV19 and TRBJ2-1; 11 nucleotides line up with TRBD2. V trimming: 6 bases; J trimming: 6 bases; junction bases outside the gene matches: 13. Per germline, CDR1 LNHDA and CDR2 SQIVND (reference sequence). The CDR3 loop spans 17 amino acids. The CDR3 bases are TGTGCCAGTAGGAGACTAGCGGGACGTTCGATGCCCAATGAGCAGTTCTTC. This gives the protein CASRRLAGRSMPNEQFF. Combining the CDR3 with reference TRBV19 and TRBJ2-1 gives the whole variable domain DGGITQSPKYLFRKEGQNVTLSCEQNLNHDAMYWYRQDPGQGLRLIYYSQIVNDFQKGDIAEGYSVSREKKESFPLTVTSAQKNPTAFYLCASRRLAGRSMPNEQFFGPGTRLTVL.

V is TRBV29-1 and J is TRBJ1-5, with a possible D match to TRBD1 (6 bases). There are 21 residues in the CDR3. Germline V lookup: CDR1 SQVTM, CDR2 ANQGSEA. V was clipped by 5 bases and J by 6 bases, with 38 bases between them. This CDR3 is CSVIRVGRDTAEGGQSQPQHF. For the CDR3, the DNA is TGCAGCGTTATAAGGGTGGGTAGGGACACCGCAGAGGGTGGGCAGAGTCAGCCCCAGCATTTT.

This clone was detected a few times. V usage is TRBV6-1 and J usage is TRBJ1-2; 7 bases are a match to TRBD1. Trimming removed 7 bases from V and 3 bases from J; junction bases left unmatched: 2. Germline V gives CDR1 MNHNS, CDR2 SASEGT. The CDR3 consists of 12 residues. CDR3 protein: CASTTGDYGYTF. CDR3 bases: TGTGCCAGCACTACAGGGGACTATGGCTACACCTTC.

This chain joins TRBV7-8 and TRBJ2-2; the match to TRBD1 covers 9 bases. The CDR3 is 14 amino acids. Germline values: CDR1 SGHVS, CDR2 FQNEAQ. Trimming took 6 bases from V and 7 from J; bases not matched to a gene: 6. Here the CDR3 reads CASRTGGVVGELFF. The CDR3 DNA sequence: TGTGCCAGCAGGACAGGGGGAGTAGTCGGGGAGCTGTTTTTT.

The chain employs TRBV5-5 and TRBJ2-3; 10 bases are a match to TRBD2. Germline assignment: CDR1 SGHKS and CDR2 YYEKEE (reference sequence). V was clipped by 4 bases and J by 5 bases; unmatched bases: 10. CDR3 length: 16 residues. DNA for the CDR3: TGTGCCAGCAGCGTGAGCGGGAGGGCCGATGGAGATACGCAGTATTTT. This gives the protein CASSVSGRADGDTQYF.